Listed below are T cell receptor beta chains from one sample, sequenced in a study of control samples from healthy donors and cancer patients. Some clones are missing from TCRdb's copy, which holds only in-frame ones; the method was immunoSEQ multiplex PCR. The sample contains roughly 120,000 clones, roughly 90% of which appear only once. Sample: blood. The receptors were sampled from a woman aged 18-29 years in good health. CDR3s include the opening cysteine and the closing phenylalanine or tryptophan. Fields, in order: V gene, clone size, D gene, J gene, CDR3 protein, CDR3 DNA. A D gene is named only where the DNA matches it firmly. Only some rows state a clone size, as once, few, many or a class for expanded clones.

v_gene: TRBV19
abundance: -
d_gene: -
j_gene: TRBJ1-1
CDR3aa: CASSITGNTEAFF
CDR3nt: TGTGCCAGTAGCATAACAGGGAACACTGAAGCTTTCTTT

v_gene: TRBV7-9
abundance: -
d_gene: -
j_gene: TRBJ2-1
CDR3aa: CASSLGVPYYNEQFF
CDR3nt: TGTGCCAGCAGCTTAGGGGTACCCTACTACAATGAGCAGTTCTTC

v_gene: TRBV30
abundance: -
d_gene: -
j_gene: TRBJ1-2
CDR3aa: CAGGGDGYTF
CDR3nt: TGTGCCGGGGGGGGAGACGGCTACACCTTC

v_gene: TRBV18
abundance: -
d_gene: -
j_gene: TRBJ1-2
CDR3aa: CASLPSANYGYTF
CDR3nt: TGTGCCAGCCTCCCTTCGGCTAACTATGGCTACACCTTC

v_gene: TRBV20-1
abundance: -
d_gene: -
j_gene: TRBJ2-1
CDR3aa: CSASSASLVNEQFF
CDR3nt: TGCAGTGCTAGTTCCGCTTCCCTTGTCAATGAGCAGTTCTTC

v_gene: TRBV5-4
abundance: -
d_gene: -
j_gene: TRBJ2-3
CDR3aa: CASSSNTDTQYF
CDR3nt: TGTGCCAGCAGCTCGAACACAGATACGCAGTATTTT

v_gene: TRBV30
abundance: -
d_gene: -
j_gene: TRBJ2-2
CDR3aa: CACSLSKAPGELFF
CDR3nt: TGTGCCTGTTCTTTGAGTAAGGCCCCCGGGGAGCTGTTTTTT

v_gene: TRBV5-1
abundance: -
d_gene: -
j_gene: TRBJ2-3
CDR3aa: CASRRGTDTQYF
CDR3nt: TGCGCCAGCAGGCGCGGGACAGATACGCAGTATTTT

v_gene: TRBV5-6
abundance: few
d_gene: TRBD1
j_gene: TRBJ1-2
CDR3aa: CASSSSRDRVDGYTF
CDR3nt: TGTGCCAGCAGCTCTTCTCGGGACAGGGTCGATGGCTACACCTTC

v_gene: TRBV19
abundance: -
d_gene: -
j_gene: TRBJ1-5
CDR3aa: CASSWQQNQPQHF
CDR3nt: TGTGCCAGTAGTTGGCAACAGAATCAGCCCCAGCATTTT

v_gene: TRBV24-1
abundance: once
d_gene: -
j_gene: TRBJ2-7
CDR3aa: CATSVIAGYEQYF
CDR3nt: TGTGCCACCAGTGTGATCGCTGGCTACGAGCAGTACTTC

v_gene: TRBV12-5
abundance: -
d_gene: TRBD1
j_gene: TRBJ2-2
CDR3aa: CASGSRPLSTGDGELFF
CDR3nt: TGTGCTAGTGGTTCCCGCCCCCTCTCAACAGGGGATGGGGAGCTGTTTTTT

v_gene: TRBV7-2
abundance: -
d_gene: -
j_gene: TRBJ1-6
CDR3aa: CASSLAGWNSPLHF
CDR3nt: TGTGCCAGCAGCTTAGCTGGCTGGAATTCACCCCTCCACTTT

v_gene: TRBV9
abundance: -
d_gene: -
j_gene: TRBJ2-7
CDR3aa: CASSPYGSSYEQYF
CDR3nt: TGTGCCAGCAGCCCATATGGGAGCTCCTACGAGCAGTACTTC

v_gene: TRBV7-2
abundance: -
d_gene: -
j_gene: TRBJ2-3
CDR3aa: CASSLEYRTDTQYF
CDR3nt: TGTGCCAGCAGCTTAGAATATCGCACAGATACGCAGTATTTT

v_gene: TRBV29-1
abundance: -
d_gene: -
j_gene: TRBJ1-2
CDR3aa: CSVQRGSYGYTF
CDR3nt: TGCAGCGTTCAAAGGGGAAGTTATGGCTACACCTTC

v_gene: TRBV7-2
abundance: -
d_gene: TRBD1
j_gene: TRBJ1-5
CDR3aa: CASSFGQGGQPQHF
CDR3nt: TGTGCCAGCAGCTTTGGACAGGGGGGTCAGCCCCAGCATTTT

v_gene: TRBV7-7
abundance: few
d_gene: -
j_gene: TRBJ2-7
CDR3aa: CASSLDPAYEQYF
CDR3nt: TGTGCTAGCAGCTTAGACCCCGCCTACGAGCAGTACTTC

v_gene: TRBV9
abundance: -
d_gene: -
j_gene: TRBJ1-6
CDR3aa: CASSGLWGNSPLHF
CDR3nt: TGTGCCAGCAGCGGACTGTGGGGTAATTCACCCCTCCACTTT

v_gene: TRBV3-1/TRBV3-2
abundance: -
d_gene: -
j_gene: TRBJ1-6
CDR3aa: CASSHGLDNSPLHF
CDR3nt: TGTGCCAGCAGCCACGGACTGGATAATTCACCCCTCCACTTT

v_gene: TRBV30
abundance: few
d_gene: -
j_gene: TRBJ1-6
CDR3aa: CAWNEGSNSPLHF
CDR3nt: TGTGCCTGGAACGAGGGCAGTAATTCACCCCTCCACTTT

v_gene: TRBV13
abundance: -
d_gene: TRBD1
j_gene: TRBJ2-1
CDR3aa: CASSLAMARDRGRNEQFF
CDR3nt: TGTGCCAGCAGCTTAGCAATGGCCCGGGACAGGGGGCGAAATGAGCAGTTCTTC

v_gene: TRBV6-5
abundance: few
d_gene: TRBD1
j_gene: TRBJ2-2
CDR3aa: CASSWDRETGELFF
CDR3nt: TGTGCCAGCTCTTGGGACAGGGAGACCGGGGAGCTGTTTTTT

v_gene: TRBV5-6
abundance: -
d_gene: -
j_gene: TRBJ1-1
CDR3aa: CASSGTATPNTEAFF
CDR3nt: TGTGCCAGCAGCGGTACAGCGACCCCAAACACTGAAGCTTTCTTT

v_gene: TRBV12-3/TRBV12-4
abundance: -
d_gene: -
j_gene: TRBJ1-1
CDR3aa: CASSPENTEAFF
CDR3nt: TGTGCCAGCAGCCCAGAGAACACTGAAGCTTTCTTT

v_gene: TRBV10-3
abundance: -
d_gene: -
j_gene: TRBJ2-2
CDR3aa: CAISPRGQGRTGELFF
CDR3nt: TGTGCCATCAGCCCCCGGGGGCAGGGTAGGACCGGGGAGCTGTTTTTT

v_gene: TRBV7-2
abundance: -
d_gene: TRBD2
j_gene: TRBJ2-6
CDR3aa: CASSLGLASSGANVLTF
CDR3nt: TGTGCCAGCAGTCTAGGACTAGCCTCCTCTGGGGCCAACGTCCTGACTTTC

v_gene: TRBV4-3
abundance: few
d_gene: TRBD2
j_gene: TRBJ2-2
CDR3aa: CASSQDRAGGSAGELFF
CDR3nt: TGCGCCAGCAGCCAAGATCGGGCCGGGGGGTCAGCCGGGGAGCTGTTTTTT

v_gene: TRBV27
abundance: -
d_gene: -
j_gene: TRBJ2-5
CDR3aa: CASSIRVGNEETQYF
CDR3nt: TGTGCCAGCAGTATTCGGGTTGGGAACGAAGAGACCCAGTACTTC

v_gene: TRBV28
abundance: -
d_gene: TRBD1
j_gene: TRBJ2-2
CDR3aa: CASSGTGVGNTGELFF
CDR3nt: TGTGCCAGCAGTGGAACAGGGGTGGGGAACACCGGGGAGCTGTTTTTT

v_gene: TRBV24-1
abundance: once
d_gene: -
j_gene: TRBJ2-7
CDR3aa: CATSDPRDTAREQYF
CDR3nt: TGTGCCACCAGTGACCCCCGGGACACCGCTCGCGAGCAGTACTTC

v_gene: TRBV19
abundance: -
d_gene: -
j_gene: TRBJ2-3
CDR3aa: CASSIGEGRDTQYF
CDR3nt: TGTGCCAGTAGTATAGGAGAAGGCCGGGATACGCAGTATTTT

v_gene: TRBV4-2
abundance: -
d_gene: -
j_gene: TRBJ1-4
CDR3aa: CASSQFPTTNEKLFF
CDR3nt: TGTGCCAGCAGCCAATTCCCCACAACTAATGAAAAACTGTTTTTT

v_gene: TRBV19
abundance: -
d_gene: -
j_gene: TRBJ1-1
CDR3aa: CASSIVGENTEAFF
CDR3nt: TGTGCCAGTAGTATAGTTGGTGAAAACACTGAAGCTTTCTTT

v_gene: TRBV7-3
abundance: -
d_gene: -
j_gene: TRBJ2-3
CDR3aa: CASSLRAQVPDPSTDTQYF
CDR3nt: TGTGCCAGCAGCTTAAGGGCCCAGGTCCCGGACCCGAGCACAGATACGCAGTATTTT

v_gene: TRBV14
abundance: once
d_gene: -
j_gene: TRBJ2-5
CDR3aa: CASSQVRETQYF
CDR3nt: TGTGCCAGCAGCCAAGTCAGAGAGACCCAGTACTTC

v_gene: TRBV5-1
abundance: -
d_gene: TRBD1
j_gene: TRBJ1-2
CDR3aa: CASSLEGGQAYGYTF
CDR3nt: TGCGCCAGCAGCTTGGAGGGGGGACAGGCCTATGGCTACACCTTC

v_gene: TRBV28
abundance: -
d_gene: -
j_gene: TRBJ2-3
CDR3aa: CASSLWGETSTLSTDTQYF
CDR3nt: TGTGCCAGCAGTCTTTGGGGGGAGACTAGTACCCTTAGCACAGATACGCAGTATTTT

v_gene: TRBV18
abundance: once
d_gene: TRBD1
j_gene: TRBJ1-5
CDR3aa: CASSQTGYNQPQHF
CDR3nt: TGTGCCAGCTCCCAGACAGGGTACAATCAGCCCCAGCATTTT

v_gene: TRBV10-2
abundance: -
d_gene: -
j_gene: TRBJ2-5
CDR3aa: CASTREEGGETQYF
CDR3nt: TGCGCCAGCACCCGAGAGGAGGGCGGGGAGACCCAGTACTTC

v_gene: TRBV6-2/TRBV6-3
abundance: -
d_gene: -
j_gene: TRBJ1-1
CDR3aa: CASSNEVLATEAFF
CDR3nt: TGTGCCAGCAGTAACGAGGTCTTGGCAACTGAAGCTTTCTTT

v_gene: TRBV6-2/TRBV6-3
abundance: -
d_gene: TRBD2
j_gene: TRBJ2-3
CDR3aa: CASSPRPRTRSTDTQYF
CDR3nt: TGTGCCAGCAGTCCACGTCCCCGGACTAGAAGCACAGATACGCAGTATTTT

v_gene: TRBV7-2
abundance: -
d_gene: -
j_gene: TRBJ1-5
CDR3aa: CASSLEGGDYQPQHF
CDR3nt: TGTGCCAGCAGCTTAGAGGGAGGAGATTATCAGCCCCAGCATTTT

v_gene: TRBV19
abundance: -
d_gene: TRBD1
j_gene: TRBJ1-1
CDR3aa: CASSAWAGGNTEAFF
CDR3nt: TGTGCCAGTAGCGCTTGGGCAGGGGGGAACACTGAAGCTTTCTTT

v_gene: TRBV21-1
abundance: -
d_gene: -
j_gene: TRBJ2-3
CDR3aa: CASSKVLGAGGKDTQYF
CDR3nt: TGTGCCAGCAGCAAAGTTCTCGGGGCGGGAGGGAAAGATACGCAGTATTTT

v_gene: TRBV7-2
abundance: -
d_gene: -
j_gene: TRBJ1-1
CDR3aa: CASSIQPGTEAFF
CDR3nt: TGTGCCAGCAGCATCCAACCGGGGACTGAAGCTTTCTTT

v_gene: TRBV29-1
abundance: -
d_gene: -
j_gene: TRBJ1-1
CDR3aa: CSLSRDTEAFF
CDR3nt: TGCAGCTTGTCCCGGGACACTGAAGCTTTCTTT